The 27 T cell receptor beta chains below come from one sample, sequenced in a study of technical replicates of blood from a handful of donors. Repertoires were generated with immunoSEQ multiplex PCR, while TCRdb's copy carries only in-frame clones and drops some. In the table there are 60,000 to 65,000 clones, approximately 92% of which are singletons. Sequenced sample: PBMCs. The receptors were sampled from a human donor in good health. Some clones in this sample may be carry-over from other donors' samples.

The chain carries TRBV7-9 and TRBJ2-7; TRBD1 aligns across 7 bases. Germline values: CDR1 SEHNR, CDR2 FQNEAQ (reference sequence). CDR3 length: 15 residues. With V trimmed by 6 bases and J by 4 bases, 12 bases remained unmatched. The CDR3 coding sequence is TGTGCCAGCAGTCAGAACGAAGGGGGCCTTTACGAGCAGTACTTC. Translated: CASSQNEGGLYEQYF.

CDR3: CASSLTPSSYEQYF. Written as DNA, the CDR3 is TGTGCCAGCAGCTTGACTCCATCCTCCTACGAGCAGTACTTC. The V gene is TRBV11-3, the J gene TRBJ2-7; no clear D. The ends were cut back, 3 bases at V and 0 bases at J, with 9 bases in the middle. Germline CDR1 and CDR2: SGHNT and YENEEA. The CDR3 runs to 14 residues.

The J gene is TRBJ2-7, the V gene TRBV4-1; 7 nucleotides align to TRBD1. The trim removed 4 bases at V and 2 bases at J, leaving 5 bases unmatched. This CDR3 spans 14 amino acids. The V gene's germline CDR1 is MGHRA and CDR2 YSYEKL. The CDR3, as DNA: TGCGCCAGCAGCCGCCTGACAGGGACCTACGAGCAGTACTTC. Amino acid sequence: CASSRLTGTYEQYF.

In its sample, this clone was seen a few times. The V and J genes are TRBV4-2 and TRBJ2-4, with D unclear. The germline V and J ends were trimmed by 1 base and 5 bases, with 9 bases remaining between them. This CDR3 contains 14 residues. In germline, CDR1 is LGHNA, CDR2 YNFKEQ. CDR3 sequence: CASSQAVRENIQYF. The CDR3 DNA sequence: TGTGCCAGCAGCCAAGCGGTCCGAGAAAACATTCAGTACTTC.

The chain is built from TRBV9 and TRBJ2-7; D is uncertain. V shed 0 bases and J shed 5 bases, with 12 bases lying between them. This CDR3 has 14 amino acids. Germline V gene sequence: CDR1 SGDLS, CDR2 YYNGEE. As DNA, the CDR3 is TGTGCCAGCAGCGTAGGACGACCTACAGACGAGCAGTACTTC. Amino acids: CASSVGRPTDEQYF.

V is TRBV4-1 and J is TRBJ2-3; D might be TRBD1 (5 bases). Germline lookup yields CDR1 MGHRA and CDR2 YSYEKL. V lost 1 base and J 4 bases, leaving 9 bases between the germline ends. This CDR3 spans 14 amino acids. The CDR3 loop is CASSQGAGPDTQYF. CDR3 DNA: TGCGCCAGCAGCCAAGGGGCAGGGCCAGATACGCAGTATTTT.

The V and J genes are TRBV9 and TRBJ1-2, with 9 bases matching TRBD1. CDR3 size: 17 residues. J lost 4 bases, V lost 3 bases, and 13 bases had no gene match. Germline loops: CDR1 SGDLS, CDR2 YYNGEE. DNA for the CDR3: TGTGCCAGCAGCGCACCGGACAGGGGTCAAGTTGGCTATGGCTACACCTTC. It translates to CASSAPDRGQVGYGYTF.

J is TRBJ2-3 and V is TRBV4-3; 9 bases map to TRBD2. The CDR3 loop spans 17 amino acids. Germline CDR1 reads LGHNA; CDR2 reads YSLEER. Trimming at V came to 4 bases and at J to 2 bases, leaving 10 bases not matched to a gene. CDR3 DNA: TGCGCCAGCAGCCGGGGGGATAGCGGGAGACTCACAGATACGCAGTATTTT. Translated, it gives CASSRGDSGRLTDTQYF.

The CDR3 protein is CASRVGNYGYTF. Written as DNA, the CDR3 is TGTGCCAGCAGGGTCGGTAACTATGGCTACACCTTC. The chain employs TRBV2 and TRBJ1-2, with D unresolved. CDR3 length: 12 residues. Per the germline V gene, CDR1 is SNHLY and CDR2 is FYNNEI. With 6 bases removed from V and 1 base from J, the gap between germline ends came to 6 bases.

The V gene is TRBV9, the J gene TRBJ2-5; 9 nucleotides line up with TRBD2. In germline, CDR1 is SGDLS, CDR2 YYNGEE. This CDR3 has 17 amino acids. The trim removed 4 bases at V and 0 bases at J, leaving 10 bases unmatched. CDR3 in amino acids: CASSPGTGTSYQETQYF. As DNA, the CDR3 is TGTGCCAGCAGCCCAGGGACCGGGACTAGCTACCAAGAGACCCAGTACTTC.

The chain combines TRBV10-3 with TRBJ2-3, with D hard to call. The germline V and J ends were trimmed by 6 bases and 0 bases, with 4 bases remaining between them. This CDR3 has 12 residues. Germline-derived CDR1 and CDR2 are ENHRY and SYGVKD. The CDR3 DNA sequence: TGTGCCATCAGCCTGAGCACAGATACGCAGTATTTT. Its translation: CAISLSTDTQYF.

The J gene is TRBJ1-1, the V gene TRBV11-2, with D perhaps matching TRBD1 (6 bases). This CDR3 is built from 14 residues. CDR1 is SGHAT and CDR2 is FQNNGV in the germline V gene. Trimming removed 3 bases from V and 1 base from J, with 9 bases in between. For the CDR3, the DNA is TGTGCCAGCAGCTTCGGGACAACGAACACTGAAGCTTTCTTT. The encoded protein is CASSFGTTNTEAFF.

This clone was recorded only once. The CDR3 DNA follows: TGTGCCAGCAGTCCCTGGACAGGGGGCAATCAGCCCCAGCATTTT. This encodes CASSPWTGGNQPQHF. V is TRBV27 and J is TRBJ1-5; 9 bases match TRBD1. After removal of 5 bases from V and 2 bases from J, the junction contained 4 bases not matched to a gene. The CDR3 consists of 15 residues. Germline V gene lookup returns CDR1 MNHEY and CDR2 SMNVEV (reference sequence).

This clone was seen once. This chain connects TRBV9 to TRBJ1-5; D ambiguous. Germline loops: CDR1 SGDLS, CDR2 YYNGEE. V lost 0 bases and J lost 2, with 3 bases in between. This CDR3 is 13 amino acids long. In DNA form, the CDR3 reads TGTGCCAGCAGCGTAGCGGGCAATCAGCCCCAGCATTTT. It specifies CASSVAGNQPQHF.

The chain employs TRBV5-4 and TRBJ2-2, with a tentative D call TRBD2 (6 bases). Germline V lookup: CDR1 SGHNT, CDR2 YYREEE (reference sequence). The length of the CDR3 is 17 residues. The ends were cut back, 1 base at V and 5 bases at J, with 18 bases in the middle. CDR3 in amino acids: CASSLSTSTRGTGELFF. Here the CDR3 DNA reads TGTGCCAGCAGCTTGAGCACGTCGACTAGAGGTACCGGGGAGCTGTTTTTT.

This chain joins TRBV7-2 and TRBJ2-7; perhaps TRBD2 as D (5 bases). This CDR3 contains 14 residues. With 5 bases removed from V and 7 bases from J, the gap between germline ends came to 18 bases. CDR1 is SGHTA, CDR2 FQGNSA, per germline. CDR3 coding DNA: TGTGCCAGCAGCCGGACTTTATTGGTGAGGGAGCAGTACTTC. Its translation is CASSRTLLVREQYF.

J is TRBJ2-7 and V is TRBV19; TRBD1 matches 9 bases. The germline V gene has CDR1 LNHDA and CDR2 SQIVND (reference sequence). The V segment lost 5 bases and the J segment 2 bases; nucleotides outside the gene matches: 7. This CDR3 is built from 15 residues. The CDR3 loop reads CASSVGTGWTYEQYF. For the CDR3, the DNA is TGTGCCAGTAGTGTCGGGACAGGGTGGACCTACGAGCAGTACTTC.

The chain is built from TRBV6-5 and TRBJ2-7, with D possibly TRBD1 on 5 matching bases. Germline CDR1 reads MNHEY; CDR2 reads SVGAGI. Trimming removed 5 bases at V and 4 bases at J, with 9 bases between. The length of the CDR3 is 12 residues. Written as DNA, the CDR3 is TGTGCCAGCAGTAACCAGGGTTACGAGCAGTACTTC. Encoded protein: CASSNQGYEQYF.

The genes are TRBV4-3 and TRBJ1-1; TRBD1 agrees at 8 bases. The CDR3 has 17 residues. V was pared by 0 bases and J by 1 base, with 7 bases of the junction left unmatched. Germline lookup yields CDR1 LGHNA and CDR2 YSLEER. The CDR3 is CASSQDLRGRGNTEAFF. CDR3 nucleotides: TGCGCCAGCAGCCAAGATCTCAGGGGGCGAGGGAACACTGAAGCTTTCTTT.

V usage is TRBV30 and J usage is TRBJ2-7, with TRBD2 as a possible D gene (6 bases). Trimming cost V 5 bases and J 5 bases, with 13 bases left between them. Germline V gene sequence: CDR1 GTSNPN, CDR2 SVGIG (reference sequence). The CDR3 is 12 residues long. Here the CDR3 reads CAWGRSVDEQYF. CDR3 nucleotide sequence: TGTGCCTGGGGGAGGAGTGTCGACGAGCAGTACTTC.

The chain recombines TRBV7-2 with TRBJ1-2; TRBD1 matches 8 bases. Germline CDR1 is SGHTA and CDR2 is FQGNSA. The junction had 5 bases not matched to a gene; V was cut back by 0 bases and J by 5 bases. This CDR3 spans 15 amino acids. This CDR3 is CASSLAGQVAYGYTF. CDR3 sequence (DNA): TGTGCCAGCAGCTTAGCGGGACAGGTGGCGTATGGCTACACCTTC.

The chain is built from TRBV5-1 and TRBJ1-2; D not certain. V lost 2 bases to trimming and J lost 6 bases, with 8 bases between them. Germline V gives CDR1 SGHRS, CDR2 YFSETQ. This CDR3 has 12 amino acids. The CDR3 coding sequence is TGCGCCAGCAGCTTCTCGGCGGATGGCTACACCTTC. It codes for CASSFSADGYTF.

This chain uses TRBV7-2 with TRBJ2-2; 8 bases map to TRBD2. The CDR3 is 17 residues long. In germline, CDR1 is SGHTA, CDR2 FQGNSA. V lost 1 base, J lost 6 bases, and 10 bases stayed unmatched. The CDR3 DNA sequence: TGTGCCAGCAGCTTAGTAAAGGGACTAGGACGGGCCGGGGAGCTGTTTTTT. Residues: CASSLVKGLGRAGELFF.

V gene TRBV7-3 combines with J gene TRBJ2-7, with 7 bases aligning to TRBD2. V shed 4 bases and J 5 bases; nucleotides not matched to a gene: 5. Per germline, CDR1 SGHTA and CDR2 FQGTGA. The CDR3 runs to 13 residues. CDR3 bases: TGTGCCAGCAGCTCGACTAGCAGAAACGAGCAGTACTTC. Its translation: CASSSTSRNEQYF.

The genes are TRBV6-1 and TRBJ1-2; 7 bases are shared with TRBD1. The CDR3 contains 13 residues. Germline V gene sequence: CDR1 MNHNS, CDR2 SASEGT. V was clipped by 8 bases and J by 4 bases; unmatched bases: 7. CDR3 amino acids: CASLQGQFYGYTF. The CDR3 DNA follows: TGTGCCAGCCTTCAGGGACAGTTCTATGGCTACACCTTC.

The chain employs TRBV4-3 and TRBJ2-1; D is unresolved. Germline V lookup: CDR1 LGHNA, CDR2 YSLEER. V lost 3 bases, J lost 6 bases, and 9 bases lay in between. This CDR3 is 13 amino acids long. CDR3 DNA: TGCGCCAGCAGCCAGGCTGAGGTCAATGAGCAGTTCTTC. Its translation is CASSQAEVNEQFF.

The rearrangement uses TRBV7-8 and TRBJ1-5, with unresolved D. Trimming shortened V by 1 base and J by 0 bases, and 13 bases separated the two germline ends. Looked up from germline, CDR1 is SGHVS and CDR2 is FQNEAQ. CDR3 length equals 17 residues. The CDR3 region is CASSLDGSEYSNQPQHF. The CDR3 DNA reads as TGTGCCAGCAGCTTAGACGGTTCCGAGTATAGCAATCAGCCCCAGCATTTT.